This paragraph covers one T cell receptor beta chain sequence. Generated by immunoSEQ multiplex PCR, the TCRdb table keeps only in-frame clones and is missing some. Among under 120,000 clones, just over 90% were seen once, and the ten largest hold less than 4%. The source of the sample is a study of T cell changes during pregnancy in multiple sclerosis. The receptor was derived from a female donor with multiple sclerosis, enrolled in a pregnancy study. Source: peripheral blood, taken after pregnancy.

CDR3 region: CATSRRNRGPGQPQHF. The DNA of the CDR3 is TGTGCCACCAGCAGACGCAACCGAGGGCCGGGACAGCCCCAGCATTTT. V gene TRBV15 combines with J gene TRBJ1-5, with D uncertain. Germline V gives CDR1 LNHNV, CDR2 YYDKDF (reference sequence). V dropped 2 bases and J dropped 7 bases, with 18 bases sitting between them. The length of the CDR3 is 16 residues.